This record looks at one TCR beta chain sequence and its context. The antigen remains undetermined. The UMIs carried a 6-nucleotide sample barcode, and they were added by template switching. TCRalpha and TCRbeta cDNA went through two nested PCRs of approximately 16 and 10 cycles. Following a re-call of the 5' RACE reads, TCRdb has one entry per CDR3 protein and lacks DNA. The sample includes 400,000 to 500,000 distinct CDR3 sequences. The germline CDR1 and CDR2 sequences are SGHTA and FQGTGA. The length of the CDR3 is 15 residues. This sample was taken from a study of monozygotic twins with inflammatory bowel disease. Notes on the study in general: Repertoire similarity was not found to differ between concordant and discordant twins, possibly from limited power. IBD patients exhibited fewer clonotypes shared with other individuals than healthy twins, particularly with disease activity.

What was sequenced was blood. The receptor was isolated from a human donor with ulcerative colitis or Crohn's disease, or a healthy co-twin of an affected twin (not recorded which). The chain recombines TRBV7-3 with TRBJ2-3; TCRdb calls TRBD2, which cannot be checked without DNA. The CDR3 sequence: CASTSSGSLTDTQYF.